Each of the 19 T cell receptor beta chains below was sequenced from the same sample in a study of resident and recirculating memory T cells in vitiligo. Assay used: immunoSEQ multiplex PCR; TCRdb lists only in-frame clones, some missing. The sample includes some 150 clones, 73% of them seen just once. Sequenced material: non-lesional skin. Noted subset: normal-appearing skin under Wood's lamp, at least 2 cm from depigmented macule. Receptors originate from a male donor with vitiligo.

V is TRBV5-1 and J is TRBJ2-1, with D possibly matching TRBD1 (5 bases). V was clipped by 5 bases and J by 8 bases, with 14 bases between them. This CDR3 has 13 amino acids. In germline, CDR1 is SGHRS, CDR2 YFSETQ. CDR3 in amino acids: CASSYQGWDEQFF. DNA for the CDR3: TGCGCCAGCAGTTATCAGGGATGGGATGAGCAGTTCTTC.

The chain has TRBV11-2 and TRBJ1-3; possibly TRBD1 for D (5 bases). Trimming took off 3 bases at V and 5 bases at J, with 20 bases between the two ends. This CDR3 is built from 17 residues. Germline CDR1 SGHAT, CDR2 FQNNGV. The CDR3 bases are TGTGCCAGCAGCTTGCGGCAGGGCCGAACGGCCCGAAACACCATATATTTT. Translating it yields CASSLRQGRTARNTIYF.

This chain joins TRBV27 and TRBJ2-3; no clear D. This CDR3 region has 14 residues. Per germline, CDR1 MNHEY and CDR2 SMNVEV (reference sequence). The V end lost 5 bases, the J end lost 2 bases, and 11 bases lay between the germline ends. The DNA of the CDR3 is TGTGCCAGCAGTCTTTCGCGGATCACAGATACGCAGTATTTT. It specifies CASSLSRITDTQYF.

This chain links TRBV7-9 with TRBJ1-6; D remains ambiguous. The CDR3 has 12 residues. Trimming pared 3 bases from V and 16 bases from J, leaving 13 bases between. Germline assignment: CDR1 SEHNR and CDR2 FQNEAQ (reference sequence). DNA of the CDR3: TGTGCCAGCAGCTTTCTGGCAAACCAACTCCACTTT. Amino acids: CASSFLANQLHF.

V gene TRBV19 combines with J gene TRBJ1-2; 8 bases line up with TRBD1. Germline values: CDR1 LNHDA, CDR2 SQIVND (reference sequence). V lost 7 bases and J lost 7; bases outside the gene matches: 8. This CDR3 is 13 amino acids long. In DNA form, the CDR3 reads TGTGCCAGTACCCCTCCACAGGGGGGTGGCTACACCTTC. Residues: CASTPPQGGGYTF.

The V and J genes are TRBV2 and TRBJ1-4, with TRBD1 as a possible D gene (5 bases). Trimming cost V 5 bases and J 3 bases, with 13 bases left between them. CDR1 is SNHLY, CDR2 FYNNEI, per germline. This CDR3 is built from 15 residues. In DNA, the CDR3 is TGTGCCAGCAGTCGGCGGGGGACCGCTAATGAAAAACTGTTTTTT. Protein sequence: CASSRRGTANEKLFF. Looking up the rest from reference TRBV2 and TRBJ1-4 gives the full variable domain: EPEVTQTPSHQVTQMGQEVILRCVPISNHLYFYWYRQILGQKVEFLVSFYNNEISEKSEIFDDQFSVERPDGSNFTLKIRSTKLEDSAMYFCASSRRGTANEKLFFGSGTQLSVL.

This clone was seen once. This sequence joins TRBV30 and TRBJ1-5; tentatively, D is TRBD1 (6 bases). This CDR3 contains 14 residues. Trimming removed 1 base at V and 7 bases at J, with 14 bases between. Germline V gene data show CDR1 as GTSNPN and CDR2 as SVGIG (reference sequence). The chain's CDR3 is CAWSAKRGWQPQHF. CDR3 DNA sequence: TGTGCCTGGAGTGCTAAGAGGGGGTGGCAGCCCCAGCATTTT.

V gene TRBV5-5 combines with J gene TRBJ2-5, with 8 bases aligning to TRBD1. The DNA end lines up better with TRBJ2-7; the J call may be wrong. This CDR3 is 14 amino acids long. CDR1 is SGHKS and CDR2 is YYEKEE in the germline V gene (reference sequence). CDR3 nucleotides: TGTGCCAGCCGTGCCGGACAGGGAGCCTACGAGCAGTACTTC. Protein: CASRAGQGAYEQYF.

Here the CDR3 reads CASSPNLGVLGGYTF. CDR3 in DNA: TGTGCCAGTAGTCCGAACTTGGGTGTGTTGGGCGGCTACACCTTC. This rearrangement joins TRBV19 to TRBJ1-2; D gene uncertain. Germline V gene lookup returns CDR1 LNHDA and CDR2 SQIVND (reference sequence). The V end lost 5 bases, the J end lost 8 bases, and 21 bases lay between the germline ends. The CDR3 is made up of 15 amino acids.

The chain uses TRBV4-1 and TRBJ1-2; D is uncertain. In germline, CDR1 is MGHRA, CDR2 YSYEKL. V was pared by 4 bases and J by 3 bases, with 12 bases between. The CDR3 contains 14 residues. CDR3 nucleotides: TGCGCCAGCAGCCGAGTAGAGGGCGACTATGGCTACACCTTC. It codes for CASSRVEGDYGYTF.

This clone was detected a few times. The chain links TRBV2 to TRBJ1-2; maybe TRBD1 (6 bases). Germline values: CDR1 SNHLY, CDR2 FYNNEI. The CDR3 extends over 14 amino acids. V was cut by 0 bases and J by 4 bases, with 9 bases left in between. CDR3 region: CASSEAGRGYGYTF. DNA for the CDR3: TGTGCCAGCAGTGAAGCAGGCAGGGGCTATGGCTACACCTTC.

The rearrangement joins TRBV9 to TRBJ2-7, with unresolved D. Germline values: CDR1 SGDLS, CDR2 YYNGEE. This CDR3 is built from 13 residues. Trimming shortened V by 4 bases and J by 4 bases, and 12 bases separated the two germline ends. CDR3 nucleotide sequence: TGTGCCAGCAGCATCGCACCGGGTTACGAGCAGTACTTC. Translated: CASSIAPGYEQYF.

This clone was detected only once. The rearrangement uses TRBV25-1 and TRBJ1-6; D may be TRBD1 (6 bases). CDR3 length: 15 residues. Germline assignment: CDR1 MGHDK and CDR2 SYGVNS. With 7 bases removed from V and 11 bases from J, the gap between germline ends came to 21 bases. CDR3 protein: CASTRGGPLGAPLHF. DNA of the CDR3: TGTGCCAGCACCCGAGGGGGACCCCTTGGGGCACCCCTCCACTTT. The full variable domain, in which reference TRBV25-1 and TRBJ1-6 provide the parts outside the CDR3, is EADIYQTPRYLVIGTGKKITLECSQTMGHDKMYWYQQDPGMELHLIHYSYGVNSTEKGDLSSESTVSRIRTEHFPLTLESARPSHTSQYLCASTRGGPLGAPLHFGNGTRLTVT.

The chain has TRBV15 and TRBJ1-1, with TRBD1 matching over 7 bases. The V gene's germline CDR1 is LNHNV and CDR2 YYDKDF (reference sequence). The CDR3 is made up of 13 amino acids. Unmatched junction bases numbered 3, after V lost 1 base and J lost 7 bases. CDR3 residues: CATSRGQGGEAFF. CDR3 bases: TGTGCCACCAGCAGAGGACAGGGTGGTGAAGCTTTCTTT.

This CDR3 is CASSLEGAEYF. The CDR3 DNA reads as TGTGCCAGCAGCTTGGAAGGGGCCGAGTACTTC. This chain uses TRBV5-5 with TRBJ2-4; weak D call: TRBD1 (5 bases). The CDR3 consists of 11 residues. Looked up from germline, CDR1 is SGHKS and CDR2 is YYEKEE (reference sequence). V dropped 0 bases and J dropped 14 bases, with 9 bases sitting between them.

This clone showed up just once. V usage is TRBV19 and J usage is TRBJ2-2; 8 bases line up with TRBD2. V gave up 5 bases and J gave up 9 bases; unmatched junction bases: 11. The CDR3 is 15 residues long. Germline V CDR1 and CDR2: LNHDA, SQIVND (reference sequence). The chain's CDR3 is CASSYLAGGKRELFF. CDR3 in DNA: TGTGCCAGTAGTTACCTGGCGGGGGGTAAAAGGGAGCTGTTTTTT.

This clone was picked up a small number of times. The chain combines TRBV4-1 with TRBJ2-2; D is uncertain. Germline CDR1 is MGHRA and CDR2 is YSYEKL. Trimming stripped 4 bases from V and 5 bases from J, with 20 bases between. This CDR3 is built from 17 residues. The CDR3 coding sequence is TGCGCCAGCAGCCCGTTCACCTTCTTTGACATGACCGGGGAGCTGTTTTTT. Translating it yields CASSPFTFFDMTGELFF.

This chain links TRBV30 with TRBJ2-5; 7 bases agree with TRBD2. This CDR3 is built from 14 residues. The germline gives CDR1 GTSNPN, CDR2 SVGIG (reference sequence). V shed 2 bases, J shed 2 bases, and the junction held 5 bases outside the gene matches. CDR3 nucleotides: TGTGCCTGGAGTACGGAAGCGGGGCAAGAGACCCAGTACTTC. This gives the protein CAWSTEAGQETQYF.

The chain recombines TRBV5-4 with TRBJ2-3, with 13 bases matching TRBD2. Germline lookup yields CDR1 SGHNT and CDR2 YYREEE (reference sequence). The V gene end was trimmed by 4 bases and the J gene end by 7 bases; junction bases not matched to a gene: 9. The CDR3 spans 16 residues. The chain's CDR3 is CASSRGTSGELHTQYF. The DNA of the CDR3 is TGTGCCAGCAGCCGGGGGACTAGCGGGGAGCTGCATACGCAGTATTTT.